Listed below are T cell receptor beta chains from one sample, sequenced in a study of blood T cells in healthy people across ages. Each CDR3 protein is one row after TCRdb ran MiXCR on the 5' RACE reads. The table records about 620,000 distinct CDR3 sequences, roughly 20% of them present only once. The sample taken for sequencing was blood. The receptors stem from a man between 65 and 85 years old in good health. Both conserved end residues are part of each CDR3. A D gene is named only where the DNA matches it firmly. Size is stated for part of the rows, as once, few or many counts, or as a class when the clone is expanded.

clone size	J gene	D gene	CDR3 length	V gene	CDR3 DNA	CDR3 protein
once	TRBJ2-1	NA	15	TRBV12-3/TRBV12-4	TGTGCCAGCAGTTTACTCGCGGGAAGGGGAAATGAGCAGTTCTTC	CASSLLAGRGNEQFF
NA	TRBJ2-1	TRBD1	13	TRBV12-3/TRBV12-4	TGTGCCAGCACCTGGGACAGGGGGAATGAGCAGTTCTTC	CASTWDRGNEQFF
few	TRBJ2-5	NA	14	TRBV5-1	TGCGCCAGCAGCTCCGGAGGAGGGGAAGAGACCCAGTACTTC	CASSSGGGEETQYF
few	TRBJ1-1	TRBD1	15	TRBV5-1	TGCGCCAGCAGTCGGACAGGGGACCCGAACACTGAAGCTTTCTTT	CASSRTGDPNTEAFF
few	TRBJ2-1	TRBD2	15	TRBV5-1	TGCGCCAGCAGGCGGAGCGGGGGCGAGTTGTTTGAGCAGTTCTTC	CASRRSGGELFEQFF
few	TRBJ2-2	TRBD1	15	TRBV7-9	TGTGCCAGCAGCCCGGGACAGGGCCCTAACGGGGAGCTGTTTTTT	CASSPGQGPNGELFF
few	TRBJ2-5	TRBD2	15	TRBV28	TGTGCCAGCACCTTGGGGCTAGCGGGGTCAGGGACCCAGTACTTC	CASTLGLAGSGTQYF
NA	TRBJ1-6	NA	12	TRBV7-2	TGTGCCAGCACCTCGGGGAATTCACCCCTCCACTTT	CASTSGNSPLHF
few	TRBJ2-5	NA	16	TRBV18	TGTGCCAGCTCACATATCCAAGAACCGTACCAAGAGACCCAGTACTTC	CASSHIQEPYQETQYF
few	TRBJ1-5	NA	14	TRBV10-3	TGTGCCATCAGTGGGACAGAGAGCAATCAGCCCCAGCATTTT	CAISGTESNQPQHF
once	TRBJ2-1	NA	13	TRBV20-1	TGCAGTGCCAGGTCTGGGGGGACCAATGAGCAGTTCTTC	CSARSGGTNEQFF
NA	TRBJ2-3	NA	15	TRBV7-2	TGTGCCAGCAGCTTAGGGAGTAGCCGGGCAGATACGCAGTATTTT	CASSLGSSRADTQYF
few	TRBJ2-1	TRBD1	12	TRBV5-6	TGTGCCAGCAGATCGACAGGGGGTGAGCAGTTCTTC	CASRSTGGEQFF
NA	TRBJ2-1	NA	13	TRBV24-1	TGTGCCACCAGTAGCCGCGGGGACAATGAGCAGTTCTTC	CATSSRGDNEQFF
few	TRBJ2-1	TRBD2	16	TRBV5-1	TGCGCCAGCAGCAGGGGCGGCGGGAGGGCCCTCAATGAGCAGTTCTTC	CASSRGGGRALNEQFF
NA	TRBJ2-5	NA	17	TRBV21-1	TGTGCCAGCAGCCGAAGACAGGCGCAGGACTCCCATGAGACCCAGTACTTC	CASSRRQAQDSHETQYF
few	TRBJ2-5	NA	13	TRBV20-1	TGCAGTGCTAGAGACACCCCGCAAGAGACCCAGTACTTC	CSARDTPQETQYF
few	TRBJ2-2	TRBD1	16	TRBV20-1	TGCAGTGTCCGGACAGGGTCCTTGTCGAACACCGGGGAGCTGTTTTTT	CSVRTGSLSNTGELFF
NA	TRBJ2-1	NA	12	TRBV12-3/TRBV12-4	TGTGCCAGCGGAGAGGTCGTTAATGAGCAGTTCTTC	CASGEVVNEQFF
many	TRBJ2-1	NA	16	TRBV29-1	TGCAGCGTTGAAGATCATGGGGCCAGCTCCTACAATGAGCAGTTCTTC	CSVEDHGASSYNEQFF
many	TRBJ2-1	NA	14	TRBV11-2	TGTGCCAGCAGCCCCTCCACCAGACCCCATGAGCAGTTCTTC	CASSPSTRPHEQFF
NA	TRBJ2-1	TRBD2	21	TRBV3-1	TGTGCCAGCAGCCAGGCCGTAGCGGGAGTCTTACGAGTTGGCTCCTACAATGAGCAGTTCTTC	CASSQAVAGVLRVGSYNEQFF
few	TRBJ2-3	NA	14	TRBV6-1	TGTGCCAGCAGGCTTGGCGGCGACACAGATACGCAGTATTTT	CASRLGGDTDTQYF
few	TRBJ2-5	NA	12	TRBV28	TGTGCCAGCAAAACCCCAGCGGAGACCCAGTACTTC	CASKTPAETQYF
few	TRBJ2-2	NA	14	TRBV7-2	TGTGCCAGCAGCTTAGTTCGTAACACCGGGGAGCTGTTTTTT	CASSLVRNTGELFF
few	TRBJ2-3	NA	18	TRBV11-2	TGTGCCAGCAGCGTAGACCGGGGCTCCTTAAGGAGCACAGATACGCAGTATTTT	CASSVDRGSLRSTDTQYF
few	TRBJ2-7	NA	13	TRBV10-3	TGTGCCATCAGGGAGGGGAGCAACTACGAGCAGTACTTC	CAIREGSNYEQYF
many	TRBJ2-1	TRBD2	16	TRBV20-1	TGCAGTGCTAACCGGCTAGCGGGAGGTTGGGCCAATGAGCAGTTCTTC	CSANRLAGGWANEQFF
NA	TRBJ2-7	TRBD2	14	TRBV6-6	TGTGCCAGCAGGGCTTCGGGGCTAGCGGTCGAGCAGTACTTC	CASRASGLAVEQYF
NA	TRBJ2-3	TRBD2	16	TRBV2	TGTGCCAGCAGTGAAGCGATACAGCGGGACACAGATACGCAGTATTTT	CASSEAIQRDTDTQYF
NA	TRBJ1-4	NA	15	TRBV9	TGTGCCAGCAGCGGGTTCGGGGGCACTAATGAAAAACTGTTTTTT	CASSGFGGTNEKLFF
NA	TRBJ1-4	TRBD1	15	TRBV20-1	TGCAGTGCTAGAGATGGGACAGTCTTAAATGAAAAACTGTTTTTT	CSARDGTVLNEKLFF
NA	TRBJ2-3	TRBD2	16	TRBV5-1	TGCGCCAGCAGCTCCGGGACTAGCGGGAGGCACGATACGCAGTATTTT	CASSSGTSGRHDTQYF
NA	TRBJ2-7	TRBD2	17	TRBV9	TGTGCCAGCAGCGTAGCCGGGGGAACTAGCGGGAGTTACGAGCAGTACTTC	CASSVAGGTSGSYEQYF
NA	TRBJ2-1	NA	22	TRBV28	TGTGCCAGCAGTTCCGGGACAGGGGGCGCTGGACGGACTAGCGGGGGCTACAATGAGCAGTTCTTC	CASSSGTGGAGRTSGGYNEQFF